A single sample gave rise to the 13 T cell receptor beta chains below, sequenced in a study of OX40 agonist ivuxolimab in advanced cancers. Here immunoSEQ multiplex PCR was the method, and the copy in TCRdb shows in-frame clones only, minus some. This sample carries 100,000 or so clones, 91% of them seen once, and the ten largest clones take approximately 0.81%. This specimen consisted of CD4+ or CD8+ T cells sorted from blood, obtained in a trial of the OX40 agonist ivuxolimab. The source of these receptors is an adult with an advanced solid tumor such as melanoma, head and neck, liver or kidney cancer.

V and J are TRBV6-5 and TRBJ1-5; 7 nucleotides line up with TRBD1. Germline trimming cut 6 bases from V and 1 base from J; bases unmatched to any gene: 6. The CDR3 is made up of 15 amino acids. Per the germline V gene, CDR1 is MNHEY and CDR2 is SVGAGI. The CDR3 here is CASSQGQTSNQPQHF. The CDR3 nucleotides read TGTGCCAGCAGCCAGGGACAGACGAGCAATCAGCCCCAGCATTTT.

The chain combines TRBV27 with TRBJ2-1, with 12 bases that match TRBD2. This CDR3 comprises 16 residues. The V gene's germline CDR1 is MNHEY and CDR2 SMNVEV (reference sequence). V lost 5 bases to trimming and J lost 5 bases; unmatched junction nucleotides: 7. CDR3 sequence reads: CASSKTSGRPNNEQFF. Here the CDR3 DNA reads TGTGCCAGCAGTAAAACTAGCGGGAGGCCCAACAATGAGCAGTTCTTC.

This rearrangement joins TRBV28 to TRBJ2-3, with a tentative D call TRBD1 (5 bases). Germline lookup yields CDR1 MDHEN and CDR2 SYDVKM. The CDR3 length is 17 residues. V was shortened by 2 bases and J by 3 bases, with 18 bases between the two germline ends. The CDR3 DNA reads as TGTGCCAGCAGTTTAGCCGGCCAGGGCGGTGTAACAGATACGCAGTATTTT. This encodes CASSLAGQGGVTDTQYF.

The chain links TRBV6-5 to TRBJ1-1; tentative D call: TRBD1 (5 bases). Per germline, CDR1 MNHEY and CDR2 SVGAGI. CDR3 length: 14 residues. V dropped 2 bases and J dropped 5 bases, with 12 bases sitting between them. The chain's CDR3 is CASSYGGGRTEAFF. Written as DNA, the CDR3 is TGTGCCAGCAGTTACGGCGGGGGTCGGACTGAAGCTTTCTTT.

The CDR3 nucleotides are TGCGCCAGCAGCGTAACGACGGGGAACACTGAAGCTTTCTTT. Translation gives CASSVTTGNTEAFF. The chain uses TRBV5-1 and TRBJ1-1; D gene unclear. The germline CDR1 and CDR2 sequences are SGHRS and YFSETQ. The CDR3 runs 14 residues. The V and J ends lost 4 bases and 1 base respectively, with 11 bases between them. Filled out from reference TRBV5-1 and TRBJ1-1, the complete variable domain reads KAGVTQTPRYLIKTRGQQVTLSCSPISGHRSVSWYQQTPGQGLQFLFEYFSETQRNKGNFPGRFSGRQFSNSRSEMNVSTLELGDSALYLCASSVTTGNTEAFFGQGTRLTVV.

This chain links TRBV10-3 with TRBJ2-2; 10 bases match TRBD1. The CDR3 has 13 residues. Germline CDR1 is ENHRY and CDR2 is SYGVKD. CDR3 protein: CAGQGANTGELFF. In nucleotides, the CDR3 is TGTGCAGGACAGGGGGCGAACACCGGGGAGCTGTTTTTT.

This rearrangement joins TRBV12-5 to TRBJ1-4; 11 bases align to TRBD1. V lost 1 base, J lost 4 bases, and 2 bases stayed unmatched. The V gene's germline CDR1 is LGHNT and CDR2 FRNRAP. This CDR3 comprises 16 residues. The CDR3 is CASGLGTGGGNEKLFF. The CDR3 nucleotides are TGTGCTAGTGGTTTGGGGACAGGGGGCGGTAATGAAAAACTGTTTTTT.

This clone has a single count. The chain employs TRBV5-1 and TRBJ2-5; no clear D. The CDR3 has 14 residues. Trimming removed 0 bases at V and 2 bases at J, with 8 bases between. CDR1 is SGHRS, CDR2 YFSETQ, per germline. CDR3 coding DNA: TGCGCCAGCAGCTTGGGGCAAGATCAAGAGACCCAGTACTTC. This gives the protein CASSLGQDQETQYF.

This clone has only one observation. The CDR3 spells CASSLTSGVIQETQYF. CDR3 sequence (DNA): TGTGCCAGCAGCTTAACTAGCGGGGTGATCCAAGAGACCCAGTACTTC. The chain joins TRBV7-2 to TRBJ2-5; 10 bases map to TRBD2. This CDR3 spans 16 amino acids. Per the germline V gene, CDR1 is SGHTA and CDR2 is FQGNSA. J gave up 1 base and V 2 bases, and 4 bases lay outside the gene matches. The entire variable domain, with the rest obtained from reference TRBV7-2 and TRBJ2-5, is as follows: GAGVSQSPSNKVTEKGKDVELRCDPISGHTALYWYRQSLGQGLEFLIYFQGNSAPDKSGLPSDRFSAERTGGSVSTLTIQRTQQEDSAVYLCASSLTSGVIQETQYFGPGTRLLVL.

The CDR3 here is CASSEQVSGMMSYNEQFF. The CDR3 DNA reads TGTGCCAGCAGCGAGCAGGTTAGCGGGATGATGTCCTACAATGAGCAGTTCTTC. The chain uses TRBV9 and TRBJ2-1; 8 nucleotides match TRBD2. Trimming cost V 3 bases and J 1 base; bases outside gene matches: 12. Germline V gene lookup returns CDR1 SGDLS and CDR2 YYNGEE. CDR3 length: 18 amino acids.

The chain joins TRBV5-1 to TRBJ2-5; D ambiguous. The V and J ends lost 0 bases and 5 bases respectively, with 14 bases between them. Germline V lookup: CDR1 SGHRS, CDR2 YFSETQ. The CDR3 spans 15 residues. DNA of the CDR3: TGCGCCAGCAGCTTGGCCTTTTCACGGGTGGAGACCCAGTACTTC. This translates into CASSLAFSRVETQYF.

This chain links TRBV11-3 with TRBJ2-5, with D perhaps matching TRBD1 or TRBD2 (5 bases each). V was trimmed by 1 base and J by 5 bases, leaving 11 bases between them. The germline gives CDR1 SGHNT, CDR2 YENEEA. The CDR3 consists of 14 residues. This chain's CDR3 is CASSLGPGRETQYF. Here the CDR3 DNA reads TGTGCCAGCAGCTTAGGGCCGGGGCGGGAGACCCAGTACTTC.

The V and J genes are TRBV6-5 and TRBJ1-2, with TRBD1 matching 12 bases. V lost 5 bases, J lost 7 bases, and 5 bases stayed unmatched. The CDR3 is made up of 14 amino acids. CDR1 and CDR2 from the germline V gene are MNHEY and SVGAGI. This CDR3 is CASSTAGQGAGYTF. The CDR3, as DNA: TGTGCCAGCAGTACGGCGGGACAGGGGGCTGGCTACACCTTC.